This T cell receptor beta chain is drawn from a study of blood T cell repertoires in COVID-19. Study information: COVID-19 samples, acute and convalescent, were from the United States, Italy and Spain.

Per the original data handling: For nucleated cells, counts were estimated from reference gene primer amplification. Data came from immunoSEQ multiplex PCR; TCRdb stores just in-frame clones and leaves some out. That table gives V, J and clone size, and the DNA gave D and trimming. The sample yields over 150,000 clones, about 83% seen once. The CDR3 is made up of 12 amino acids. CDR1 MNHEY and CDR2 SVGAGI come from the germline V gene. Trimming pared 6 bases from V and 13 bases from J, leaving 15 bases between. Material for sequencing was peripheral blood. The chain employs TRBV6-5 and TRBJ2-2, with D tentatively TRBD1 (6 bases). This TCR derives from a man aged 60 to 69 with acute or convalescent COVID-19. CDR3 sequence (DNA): TGTGCCAGCAGGGGGACAAACCAGCCGCTGTTTTTT. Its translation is CASRGTNQPLFF.